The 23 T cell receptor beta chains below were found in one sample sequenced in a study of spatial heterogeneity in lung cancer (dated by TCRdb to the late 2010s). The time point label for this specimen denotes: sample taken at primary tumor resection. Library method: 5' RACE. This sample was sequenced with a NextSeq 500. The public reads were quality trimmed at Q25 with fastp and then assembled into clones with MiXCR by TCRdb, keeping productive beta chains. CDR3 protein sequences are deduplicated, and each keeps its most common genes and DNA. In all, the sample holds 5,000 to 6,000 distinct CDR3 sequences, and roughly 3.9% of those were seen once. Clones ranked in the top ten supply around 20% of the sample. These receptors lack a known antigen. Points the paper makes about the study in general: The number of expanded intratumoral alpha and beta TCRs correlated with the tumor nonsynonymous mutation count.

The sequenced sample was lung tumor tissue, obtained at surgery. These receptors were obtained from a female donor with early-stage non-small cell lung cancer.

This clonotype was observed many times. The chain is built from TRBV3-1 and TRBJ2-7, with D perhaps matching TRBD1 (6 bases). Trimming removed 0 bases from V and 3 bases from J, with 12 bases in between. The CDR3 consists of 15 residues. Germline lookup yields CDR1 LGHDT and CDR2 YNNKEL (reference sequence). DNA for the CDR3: TGTGCCAGCAGCCAAGATAGGGGCAGGGGCTACGAGCAGTACTTC. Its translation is CASSQDRGRGYEQYF.

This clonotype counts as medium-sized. CDR3 nucleotides: TGTGCCATCAGGGGGGACGGCTCGACATCCCTGAACACTGAAGCTTTCTTT. Translation: CAIRGDGSTSLNTEAFF. This sequence joins TRBV10-3 and TRBJ1-1; D is perhaps TRBD1 (5 bases). The CDR3 length is 17 residues. The germline CDR1 and CDR2 sequences are ENHRY and SYGVKD. V was trimmed by 6 bases and J by 0 bases, leaving 20 bases between them.

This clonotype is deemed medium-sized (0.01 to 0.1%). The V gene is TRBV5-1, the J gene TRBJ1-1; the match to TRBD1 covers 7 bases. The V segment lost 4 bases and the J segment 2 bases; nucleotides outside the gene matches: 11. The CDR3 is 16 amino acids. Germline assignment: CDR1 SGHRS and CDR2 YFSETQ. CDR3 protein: CASSQGGGSQNTEAFF. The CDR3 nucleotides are TGCGCCAGCAGCCAGGGGGGGGGCAGCCAAAACACTGAAGCTTTCTTT.

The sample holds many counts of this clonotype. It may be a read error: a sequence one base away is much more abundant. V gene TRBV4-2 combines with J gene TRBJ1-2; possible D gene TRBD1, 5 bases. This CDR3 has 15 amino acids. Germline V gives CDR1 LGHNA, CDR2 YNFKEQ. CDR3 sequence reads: CASSQDILANYGYNF. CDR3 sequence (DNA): TGTGCCAGCAGCCAGGACATATTGGCAAACTATGGCTACAACTTC.

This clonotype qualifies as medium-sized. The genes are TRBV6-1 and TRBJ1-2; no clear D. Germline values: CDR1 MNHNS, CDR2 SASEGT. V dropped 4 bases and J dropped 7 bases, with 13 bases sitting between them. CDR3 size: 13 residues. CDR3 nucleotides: TGTGCCAGCAGTGCTGCGGGAGTCGGTGGCTACACCTTC. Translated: CASSAAGVGGYTF.

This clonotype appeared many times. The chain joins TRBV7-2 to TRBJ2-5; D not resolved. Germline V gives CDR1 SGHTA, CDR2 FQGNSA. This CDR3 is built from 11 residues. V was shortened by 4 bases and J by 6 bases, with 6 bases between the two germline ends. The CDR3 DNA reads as TGTGCCAGCAGCTCGCGTCAGACCCAGTACTTC. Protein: CASSSRQTQYF.

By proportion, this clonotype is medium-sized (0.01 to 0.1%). The DNA for the CDR3 is TGTGCCAGCAGCTTACCGTCTTACAATGAGCAGTTCTTC. This codes for CASSLPSYNEQFF. The genes are TRBV7-2 and TRBJ2-1; no definite D call. The CDR3 runs 13 residues. Germline V gene lookup returns CDR1 SGHTA and CDR2 FQGNSA. The germline V and J ends were trimmed by 2 bases and 4 bases, with 6 bases remaining between them.

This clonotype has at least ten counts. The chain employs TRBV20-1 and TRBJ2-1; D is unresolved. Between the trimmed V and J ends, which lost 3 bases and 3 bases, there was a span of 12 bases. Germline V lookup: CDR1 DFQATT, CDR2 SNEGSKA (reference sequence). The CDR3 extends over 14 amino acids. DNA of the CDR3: TGCAGTGCTAGTCCCCCGGGCAGCTACAATGAGCAGTTCTTC. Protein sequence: CSASPPGSYNEQFF.

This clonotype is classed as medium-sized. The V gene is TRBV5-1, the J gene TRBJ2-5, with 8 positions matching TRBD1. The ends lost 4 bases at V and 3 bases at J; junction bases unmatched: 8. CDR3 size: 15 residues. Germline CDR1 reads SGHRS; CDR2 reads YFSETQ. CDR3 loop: CASSPRTGREETQYF. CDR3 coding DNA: TGCGCCAGCAGCCCTCGGACAGGGCGGGAAGAGACCCAGTACTTC.

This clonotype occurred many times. The CDR3 reads CAISGERGGYEQYF. In DNA, the CDR3 is TGTGCCATCAGTGGAGAGAGGGGGGGTTACGAGCAGTACTTC. The rearrangement links TRBV10-3 to TRBJ2-7; weak D call: TRBD2 (7 bases). The V gene's germline CDR1 is ENHRY and CDR2 SYGVKD. The V end lost 4 bases, the J end lost 4 bases, and 14 bases lay between the germline ends. The CDR3 is 14 residues long.

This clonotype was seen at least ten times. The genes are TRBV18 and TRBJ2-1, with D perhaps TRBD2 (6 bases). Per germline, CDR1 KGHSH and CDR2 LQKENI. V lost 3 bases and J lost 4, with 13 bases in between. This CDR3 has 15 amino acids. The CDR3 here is CASSPGDFWYNEQFF. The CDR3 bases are TGTGCCAGCTCACCGGGGGACTTCTGGTACAATGAGCAGTTCTTC.

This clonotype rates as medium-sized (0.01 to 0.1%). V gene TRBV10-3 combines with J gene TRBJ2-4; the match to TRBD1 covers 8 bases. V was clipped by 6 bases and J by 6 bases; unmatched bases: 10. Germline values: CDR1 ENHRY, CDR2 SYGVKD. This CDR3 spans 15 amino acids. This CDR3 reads CAIRGQESSGNIQYF. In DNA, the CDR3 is TGTGCCATCAGGGGACAGGAATCGTCGGGAAACATTCAGTACTTC.

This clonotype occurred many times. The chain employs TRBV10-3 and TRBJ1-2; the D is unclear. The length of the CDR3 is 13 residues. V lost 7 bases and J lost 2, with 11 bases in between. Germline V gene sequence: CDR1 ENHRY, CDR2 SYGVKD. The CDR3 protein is CAIKNGRNYGYTF. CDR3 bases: TGTGCCATCAAAAATGGGAGGAACTATGGCTACACCTTC.

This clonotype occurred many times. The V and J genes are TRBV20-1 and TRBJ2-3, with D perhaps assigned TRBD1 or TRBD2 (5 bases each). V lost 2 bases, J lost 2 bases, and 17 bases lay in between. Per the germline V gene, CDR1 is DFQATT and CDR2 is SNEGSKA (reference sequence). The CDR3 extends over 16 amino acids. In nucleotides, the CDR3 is TGCAGTGCTAGACCCCGGGACCAACCACCCACAGATACGCAGTATTTT. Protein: CSARPRDQPPTDTQYF.

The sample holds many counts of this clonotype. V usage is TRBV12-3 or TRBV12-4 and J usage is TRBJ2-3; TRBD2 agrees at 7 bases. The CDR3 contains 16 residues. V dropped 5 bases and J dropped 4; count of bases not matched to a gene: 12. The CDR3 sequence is CASSPHPSGNSDTQYF. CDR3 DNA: TGTGCCAGCAGTCCCCACCCCAGCGGGAACTCAGATACGCAGTATTTT.

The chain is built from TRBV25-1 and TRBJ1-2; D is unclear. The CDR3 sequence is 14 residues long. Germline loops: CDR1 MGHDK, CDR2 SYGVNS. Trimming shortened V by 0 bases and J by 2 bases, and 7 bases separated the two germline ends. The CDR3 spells CASSEYGGNYGYTF. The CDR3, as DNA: TGTGCCAGCAGTGAATATGGCGGAAACTATGGCTACACCTTC.

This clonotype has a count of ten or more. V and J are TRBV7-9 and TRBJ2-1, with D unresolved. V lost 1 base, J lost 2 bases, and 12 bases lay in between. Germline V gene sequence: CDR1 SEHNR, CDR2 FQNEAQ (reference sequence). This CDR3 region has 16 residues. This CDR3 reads CASSLGAAQPYNEQFF. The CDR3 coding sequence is TGTGCCAGCAGCTTAGGTGCTGCCCAGCCCTACAATGAGCAGTTCTTC.

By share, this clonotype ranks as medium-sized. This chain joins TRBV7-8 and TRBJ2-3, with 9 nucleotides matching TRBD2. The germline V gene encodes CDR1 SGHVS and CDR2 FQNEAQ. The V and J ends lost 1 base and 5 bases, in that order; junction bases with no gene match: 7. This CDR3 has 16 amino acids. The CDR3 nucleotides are TGTGCCAGCAGCTTAGATGCGGGAGGGCTTGGAGATACGCAGTATTTT. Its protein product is CASSLDAGGLGDTQYF.

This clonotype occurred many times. CDR3 loop: CASSLAAYTEAFF. The CDR3 coding sequence is TGTGCCAGCAGCTTGGCGGCGTACACTGAAGCTTTCTTT. The V and J genes are TRBV7-9 and TRBJ1-1; D is ambiguous. Deletions cut 3 bases from V and 3 bases from J, with 8 bases between. There are 13 residues in the CDR3. CDR1 is SEHNR, CDR2 FQNEAQ, per germline (reference sequence).

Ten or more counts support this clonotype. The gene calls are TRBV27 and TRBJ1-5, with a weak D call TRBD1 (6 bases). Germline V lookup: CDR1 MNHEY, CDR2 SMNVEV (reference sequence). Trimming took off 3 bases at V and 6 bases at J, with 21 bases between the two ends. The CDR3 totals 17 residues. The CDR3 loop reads CASSFLPTGEMSQPQHF. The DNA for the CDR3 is TGTGCCAGCAGTTTTTTGCCGACAGGCGAGATGAGTCAGCCCCAGCATTTT.

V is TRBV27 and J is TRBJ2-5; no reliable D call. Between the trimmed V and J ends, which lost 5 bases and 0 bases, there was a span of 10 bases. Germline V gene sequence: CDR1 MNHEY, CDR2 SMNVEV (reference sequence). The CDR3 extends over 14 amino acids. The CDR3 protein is CASSRGSYQETQYF. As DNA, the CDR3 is TGTGCCAGCAGTCGAGGATCGTACCAAGAGACCCAGTACTTC.

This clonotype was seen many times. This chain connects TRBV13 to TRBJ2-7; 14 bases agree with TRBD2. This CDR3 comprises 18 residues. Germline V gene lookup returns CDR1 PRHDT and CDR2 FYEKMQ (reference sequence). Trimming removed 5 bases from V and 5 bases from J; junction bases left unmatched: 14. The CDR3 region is CASSLLSFGTSGSNEQYF. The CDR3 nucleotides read TGTGCCAGCAGCCTCCTATCTTTTGGGACTAGCGGGAGCAACGAGCAGTACTTC.

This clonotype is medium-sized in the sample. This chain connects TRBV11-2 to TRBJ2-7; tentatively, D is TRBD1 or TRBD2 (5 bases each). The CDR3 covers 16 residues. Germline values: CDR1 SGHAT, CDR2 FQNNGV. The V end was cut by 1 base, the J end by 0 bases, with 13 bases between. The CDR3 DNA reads TGTGCCAGCAGCTTAGTCTCTGGGGCGGGCTCCTACGAGCAGTACTTC. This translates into CASSLVSGAGSYEQYF. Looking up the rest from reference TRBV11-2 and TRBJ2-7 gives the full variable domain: EAGVAQSPRYKIIEKRQSVAFWCNPISGHATLYWYQQILGQGPKLLIQFQNNGVVDDSQLPKDRFSAERLKGVDSTLKIQPAKLEDSAVYLCASSLVSGAGSYEQYFGPGTRLTVT.